The clone carrying this T cell receptor (beta chain) was seen many times. Its specificity is unknown. The data derive from a study of CD8 T cells in ankylosing spondylitis. General observations from the study: Made up of eight highly homologous variants, a TCR beta motif appeared characteristic of ankylosing spondylitis blood.

The authors made TCR beta libraries by quantitative 5'-RACE with molecular barcodes. TCRdb re-derived calls from the 5' RACE reads in MiXCR, one entry per CDR3 protein. The data contain fewer than 550,000 distinct CDR3 sequences, approximately 5% of them singletons. Material for sequencing was blood, either unsorted or a sorted T cell fraction (not recorded which). The sequence was obtained from a male donor with ankylosing spondylitis.

CDR3 region: CSARETGGAEAFF. The CDR3 DNA follows: TGCAGTGCTAGAGAAACCGGGGGCGCTGAAGCTTTCTTT. The chain uses TRBV20-1 and TRBJ1-1; a possible D gene is TRBD1 (6 bases). CDR3 size: 13 residues. Germline CDR1 DFQATT, CDR2 SNEGSKA (reference sequence). V lost 0 bases, J lost 6 bases, and 11 bases lay in between.